The 9 T cell receptor beta chains below come from one sample, sequenced in a study of blood T cell repertoires in COVID-19 (TCRdb year 2020). The library was produced with the immunoSEQ multiplex PCR assay. TCRdb obtained this table from immuneACCESS and retained in-frame rearrangements with V and J assigned. These tables miss some clones; where compared with another copy, unresolved V genes account for less than half of the shortfall, and the remainder is unexplained. Within this sample are 250,000 to 300,000 clones, with roughly 80% of them counted one time only. In total, the top ten clones hold over 4% of the sample. Sequences were obtained from PBMCs or T cells enriched from blood (not recorded which). These receptors originate from a man aged 40-55 years who had been exposed to COVID-19.

This chain uses TRBV6-5 with TRBJ1-2; D might be TRBD1 (5 bases). V was pared by 2 bases and J by 3 bases, with 13 bases between. This CDR3 has 15 residues. Germline values: CDR1 MNHEY, CDR2 SVGAGI. This chain's CDR3 is CASSYGADNHYGYTF. The CDR3 nucleotides are TGTGCCAGCAGTTACGGCGCGGACAACCACTATGGCTACACCTTC.

The gene calls are TRBV5-4 and TRBJ2-5; D possibly corresponds to TRBD1 (5 bases). The CDR3 contains 14 residues. Trimming took off 6 bases at V and 3 bases at J, with 15 bases between the two ends. Germline loops: CDR1 SGHNT, CDR2 YYREEE (reference sequence). The CDR3 reads CASTRVGQKETQYF. CDR3 DNA sequence: TGTGCCAGCACCAGGGTGGGGCAGAAAGAGACCCAGTACTTC.

This sequence joins TRBV2 and TRBJ1-2; D possibly corresponds to TRBD1 (5 bases). V was clipped by 6 bases and J by 4 bases, with 9 bases between them. The germline CDR1 and CDR2 sequences are SNHLY and FYNNEI. The CDR3 sequence is 12 residues long. The CDR3 sequence: CASRDTGYGYTF. The CDR3 DNA reads as TGTGCCAGCAGGGACACTGGCTATGGCTACACCTTC.

The chain joins TRBV10-2 to TRBJ1-6; no firm D call. The CDR3 length is 13 residues. Germline values: CDR1 WSHSY, CDR2 SAAADI. Trimming cost V 7 bases and J 9 bases, with 13 bases left between them. The CDR3 sequence: CASKVSSTSPLHF. In DNA, the CDR3 is TGCGCCAGCAAAGTTTCGAGTACTTCACCCCTCCACTTT.

J is TRBJ2-3 and V is TRBV11-2; D not resolved. This CDR3 is built from 16 residues. Germline V gene data show CDR1 as SGHAT and CDR2 as FQNNGV. The V end was cut by 4 bases, the J end by 0 bases, with 14 bases between. The CDR3 sequence is CASSSTLSVSTDTQYF. The CDR3 nucleotides read TGTGCCAGCAGCTCGACCTTAAGCGTGAGCACAGATACGCAGTATTTT.

V and J are TRBV10-2 and TRBJ2-7; TRBD1 matches at 7 bases. CDR3 length: 11 amino acids. Germline V gives CDR1 WSHSY, CDR2 SAAADI. V lost 8 bases, J lost 5 bases, and 3 bases stayed unmatched. CDR3 in DNA: TGCGCCAGCTGGACAGGCCACGAGCAGTACTTC. Protein sequence: CASWTGHEQYF.

The genes are TRBV5-4 and TRBJ1-4, with TRBD1 matching 7 bases. Trimming took 4 bases from V and 6 from J; bases not matched to a gene: 6. Germline lookup yields CDR1 SGHNT and CDR2 YYREEE (reference sequence). This CDR3 comprises 14 residues. In DNA, the CDR3 is TGTGCCAGCAGCATAGGAGGGGGCGATGAAAAACTGTTTTTT. Amino acids: CASSIGGGDEKLFF.

The chain couples TRBV29-1 to TRBJ2-1; possibly TRBD1 for D (5 bases). V gave up 3 bases and J gave up 3 bases, with 12 bases separating them. The V gene's germline CDR1 is SQVTM and CDR2 ANQGSEA. CDR3 length equals 14 residues. In nucleotides, the CDR3 is TGCAGCGTTGATGGACATTACGTCTACAATGAGCAGTTCTTC. Translating gives CSVDGHYVYNEQFF.

The chain carries TRBV2 and TRBJ2-4; 8 bases are a match to TRBD2. The V segment lost 7 bases and the J segment 1 base; nucleotides outside the gene matches: 12. Germline CDR1 reads SNHLY; CDR2 reads FYNNEI. The CDR3 contains 17 residues. The CDR3 protein is CASTRPSGGRAKNIQYF. The CDR3, as DNA: TGTGCCAGCACCAGACCGTCCGGCGGGAGGGCCAAAAACATTCAGTACTTC. The complete variable domain, with remaining parts taken from reference TRBV2 and TRBJ2-4, reads EPEVTQTPSHQVTQMGQEVILRCVPISNHLYFYWYRQILGQKVEFLVSFYNNEISEKSEIFDDQFSVERPDGSNFTLKIRSTKLEDSAMYFCASTRPSGGRAKNIQYFGAGTRLSVL.